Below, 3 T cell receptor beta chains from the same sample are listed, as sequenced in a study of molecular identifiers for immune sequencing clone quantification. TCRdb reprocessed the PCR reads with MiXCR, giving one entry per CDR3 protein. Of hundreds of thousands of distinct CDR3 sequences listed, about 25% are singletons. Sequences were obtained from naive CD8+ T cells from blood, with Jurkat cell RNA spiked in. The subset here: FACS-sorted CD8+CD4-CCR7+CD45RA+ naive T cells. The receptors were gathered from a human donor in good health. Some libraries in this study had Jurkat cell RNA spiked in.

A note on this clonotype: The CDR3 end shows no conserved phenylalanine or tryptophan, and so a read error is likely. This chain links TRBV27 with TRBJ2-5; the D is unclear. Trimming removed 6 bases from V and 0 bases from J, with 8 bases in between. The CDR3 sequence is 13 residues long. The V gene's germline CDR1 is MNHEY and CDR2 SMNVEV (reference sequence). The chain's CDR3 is CASRSADQETQYL. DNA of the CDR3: TGTGCCAGCAGGTCGGCAGACCAAGAGACCCAGTACCTC.

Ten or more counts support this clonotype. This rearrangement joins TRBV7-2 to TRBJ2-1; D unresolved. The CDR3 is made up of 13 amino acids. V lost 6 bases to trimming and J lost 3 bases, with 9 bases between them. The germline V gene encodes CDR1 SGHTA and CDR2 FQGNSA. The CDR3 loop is CASSGSSYNEQFF. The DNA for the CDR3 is TGTGCCAGCAGTGGTAGTAGCTACAATGAGCAGTTCTTC.

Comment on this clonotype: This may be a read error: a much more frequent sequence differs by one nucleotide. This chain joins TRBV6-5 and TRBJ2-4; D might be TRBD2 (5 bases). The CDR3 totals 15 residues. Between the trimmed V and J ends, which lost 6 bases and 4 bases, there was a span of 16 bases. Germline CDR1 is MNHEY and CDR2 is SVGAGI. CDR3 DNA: TGTGCCAGCAGGTTCTTGGCAGGCGGGAAAAACATTCAGTACTTC. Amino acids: CASRFLAGGKNIQYF.